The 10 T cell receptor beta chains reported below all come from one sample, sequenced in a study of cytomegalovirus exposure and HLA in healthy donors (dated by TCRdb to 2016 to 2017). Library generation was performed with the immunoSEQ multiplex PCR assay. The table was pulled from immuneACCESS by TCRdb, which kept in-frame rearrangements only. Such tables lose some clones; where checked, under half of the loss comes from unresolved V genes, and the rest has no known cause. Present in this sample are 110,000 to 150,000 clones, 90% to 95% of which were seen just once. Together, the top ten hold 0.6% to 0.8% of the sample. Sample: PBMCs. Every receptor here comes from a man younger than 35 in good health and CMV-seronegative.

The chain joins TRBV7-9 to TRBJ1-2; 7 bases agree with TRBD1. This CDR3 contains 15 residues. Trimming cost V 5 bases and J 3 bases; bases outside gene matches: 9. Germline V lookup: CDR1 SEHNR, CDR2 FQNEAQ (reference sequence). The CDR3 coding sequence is TGTGCCAGCAGCCTAAGGGGACAGCGAGACTATGGCTACACCTTC. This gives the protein CASSLRGQRDYGYTF. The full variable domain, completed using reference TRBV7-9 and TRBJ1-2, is DTGVSQNPRHKITKRGQNVTFRCDPISEHNRLYWYRQTLGQGPEFLTYFQNEAQLEKSRLLSDRFSAERPKGSFSTLEIQRTEQGDSAMYLCASSLRGQRDYGYTFGSGTRLTVV.

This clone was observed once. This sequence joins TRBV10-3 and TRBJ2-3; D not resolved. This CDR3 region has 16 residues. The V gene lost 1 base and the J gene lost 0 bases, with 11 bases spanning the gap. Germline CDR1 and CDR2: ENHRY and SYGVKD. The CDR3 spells CAISEFAIYSTDTQYF. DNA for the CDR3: TGTGCCATCAGTGAGTTTGCTATTTACAGCACAGATACGCAGTATTTT.

In nucleotides, the CDR3 is TGTGCCAGCAGCTTTTCAGGAGGTCGTCAGCCCCAGCATTTT. Its translation is CASSFSGGRQPQHF. The chain links TRBV7-6 to TRBJ1-5; D is unresolved. Germline V gives CDR1 SGHVS, CDR2 FNYEAQ. This CDR3 region has 14 residues. V lost 3 bases to trimming and J lost 6 bases, with 12 bases between them.

The CDR3 loop is CASSESGDPYEQYF. The CDR3 region has the DNA TGTGCCAGCAGTGAATCGGGAGACCCCTACGAGCAGTACTTC. This rearrangement joins TRBV6-1 to TRBJ2-7, with D possibly matching TRBD2 (6 bases). Germline CDR1 MNHNS, CDR2 SASEGT. With 2 bases removed from V and 2 bases from J, the gap between germline ends came to 10 bases. The CDR3 totals 14 residues.

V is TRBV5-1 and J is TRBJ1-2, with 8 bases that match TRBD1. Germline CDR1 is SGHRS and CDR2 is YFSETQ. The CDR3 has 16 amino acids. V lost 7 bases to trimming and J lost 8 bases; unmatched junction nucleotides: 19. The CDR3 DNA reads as TGCGCCAGCCTCCGATTGCCGACAGGGGATGGAGAGGGCTACACCTTC. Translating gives CASLRLPTGDGEGYTF.

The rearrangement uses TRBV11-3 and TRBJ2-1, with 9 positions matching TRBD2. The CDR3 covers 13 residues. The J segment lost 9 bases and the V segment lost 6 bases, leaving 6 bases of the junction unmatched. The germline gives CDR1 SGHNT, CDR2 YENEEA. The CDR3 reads CASRRSGSSEQFF. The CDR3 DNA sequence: TGTGCCAGCAGACGTAGCGGGAGTAGTGAGCAGTTCTTC.

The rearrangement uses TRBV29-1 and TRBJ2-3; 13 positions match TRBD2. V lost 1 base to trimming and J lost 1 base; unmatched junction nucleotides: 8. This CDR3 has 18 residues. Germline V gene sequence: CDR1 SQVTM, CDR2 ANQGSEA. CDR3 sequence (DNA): TGCAGCGTTGAAGGTGCCTTGACTAGCGGGAGGCGCACAGATACGCAGTATTTT. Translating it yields CSVEGALTSGRRTDTQYF.

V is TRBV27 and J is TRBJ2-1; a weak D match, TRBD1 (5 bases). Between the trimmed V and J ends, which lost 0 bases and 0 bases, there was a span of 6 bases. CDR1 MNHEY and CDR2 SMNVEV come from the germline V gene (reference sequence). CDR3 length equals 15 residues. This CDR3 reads CASSLSGPSYNEQFF. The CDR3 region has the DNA TGTGCCAGCAGTTTATCGGGGCCCTCCTACAATGAGCAGTTCTTC.

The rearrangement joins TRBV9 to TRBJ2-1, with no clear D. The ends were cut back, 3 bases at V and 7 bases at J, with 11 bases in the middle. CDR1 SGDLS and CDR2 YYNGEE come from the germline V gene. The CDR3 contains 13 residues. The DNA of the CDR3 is TGTGCCAGCAGCGCCCAGACGAGGAATGAGCAGTTCTTC. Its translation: CASSAQTRNEQFF.

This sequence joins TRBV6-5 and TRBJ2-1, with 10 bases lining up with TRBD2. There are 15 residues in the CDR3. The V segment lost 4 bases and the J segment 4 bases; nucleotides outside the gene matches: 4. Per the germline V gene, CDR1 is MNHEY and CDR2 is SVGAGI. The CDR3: CASSLRAGGYNEQFF. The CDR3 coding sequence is TGTGCCAGCAGTTTAAGAGCGGGAGGGTACAATGAGCAGTTCTTC.